The entry that follows covers one T cell receptor (beta chain) sequence. These data belong to a study of blood T cell repertoires in COVID-19. Study-wide context: In each case, the material was cDNA or gDNA derived from T cells, B-cell-depleted T cells, or PBMCs.

The CDR3 totals 12 residues. Trimming removed 6 bases from V and 7 bases from J, with 12 bases in between. This table comes from immunoSEQ multiplex PCR, and its TCRdb copy is limited to in-frame clones, with some not included. This table holds fewer than 85,000 clones, around 83% found once. This receptor was identified in a woman in her sixties or seventies with acute or convalescent COVID-19. The chain employs TRBV12-3 or TRBV12-4 and TRBJ1-1, with D perhaps matching TRBD1 (5 bases). The sample taken for sequencing was peripheral blood. CDR3 bases: TGTGCCAGCAGCCCAGGGCGGGGTGAAGCTTTCTTT. Encoded protein: CASSPGRGEAFF.